This T cell receptor (beta chain) came from a study of blood T cell repertoires in COVID-19. As for the study in general: Researchers got acute and convalescent COVID-19 samples from the United States, Italy and Spain. From T cells, B-cell-depleted T cells, or PBMCs came the material, which was cDNA or gDNA.

Original analysis: Counts of nucleated cells, estimated from reference gene primer amplification, were obtained. The method was immunoSEQ multiplex PCR; TCRdb's version includes in-frame clones alone and lacks a portion of them. V and J calls and clone size are copied from that table; D and trimming were computed from the DNA. The sample has about 170,000 clones, 82% seen once. Per the germline V gene, CDR1 is LGHNT and CDR2 is FRNRAP. This CDR3 comprises 12 residues. Trimming shortened V by 5 bases and J by 0 bases, and 3 bases separated the two germline ends. This sequence originates from a woman older than 75 with acute or convalescent COVID-19. This chain connects TRBV12-5 to TRBJ2-3; the D is unclear. The sample comprised peripheral blood. This chain's CDR3 is CASGLSTDTQYF. The DNA for the CDR3 is TGTGCTAGTGGTCTCAGCACAGATACGCAGTATTTT.